The 8 T cell receptor beta chains presented below share a single source sample, sequenced in a study of cytomegalovirus exposure and HLA in healthy donors. In the PCR, 60 Vbeta and 13 Jbeta primers were used. Libraries were prepared by immunoSEQ multiplex PCR; TCRdb keeps only in-frame clonotypes and omits some of them. The sample has about 150,000 clones, more than 75% seen once. The specimen sequenced was PBMCs. The receptors shown here come from a man under 40 in good health and CMV-seropositive.

This clone occurred once. The chain links TRBV5-6 to TRBJ2-1; 10 bases match TRBD2. CDR1 and CDR2 (germline): SGHDT, YYEEEE. Germline trimming cut 4 bases from V and 4 bases from J; bases unmatched to any gene: 11. The CDR3 is made up of 17 amino acids. DNA of the CDR3: TGTGCCAGCAGCCCACTTCAGCGGGAGGGCCCATACAATGAGCAGTTCTTC. Protein: CASSPLQREGPYNEQFF.

This rearrangement joins TRBV5-1 to TRBJ2-3, with 10 bases fitting TRBD2. Germline values: CDR1 SGHRS, CDR2 YFSETQ. The CDR3 covers 15 residues. With V trimmed by 3 bases and J by 3 bases, 4 bases remained unmatched. The CDR3 here is CASSSLAGETDTQYF. The CDR3, as DNA: TGCGCCAGCAGCTCCCTAGCGGGAGAGACAGATACGCAGTATTTT.

The V and J genes are TRBV21-1 and TRBJ2-7; the D segment call TRBD1 is taken from the table without a DNA check. TRBV21-1 is deemed a pseudogene. This CDR3 spans 17 amino acids. In DNA form, the CDR3 reads TGTGCCAGCAGCCCCTGGACTTGGGACAGGGAGACCTACGAGCAGTACTTC. It is translated as CASSPWTWDRETYEQYF.

V gene TRBV6-1 combines with J gene TRBJ2-1; D is ambiguous. The CDR3 is 12 residues long. Deletions cut 3 bases from V and 8 bases from J, with 8 bases between. Germline V CDR1 and CDR2: MNHNS, SASEGT. The DNA for the CDR3 is TGTGCCAGCAGTGAGGCCGGGTATGAGCAGTTCTTC. Its protein product is CASSEAGYEQFF.

This rearrangement joins TRBV13 to TRBJ2-3, with 14 nucleotides matching TRBD2. V shed 4 bases, J shed 6 bases, and the junction held 6 bases outside the gene matches. CDR1 and CDR2 from the germline V gene are PRHDT and FYEKMQ (reference sequence). The CDR3 is 16 amino acids. The CDR3 sequence is CASSSPGLAGVDTQYF. The CDR3 nucleotides read TGTGCCAGCAGCTCCCCGGGACTAGCGGGAGTCGATACGCAGTATTTT. Using reference TRBV13 and TRBJ2-3 for the parts outside the CDR3, the full variable domain is AAGVIQSPRHLIKEKRETATLKCYPIPRHDTVYWYQQGPGQDPQFLISFYEKMQSDKGSIPDRFSAQQFSDYHSELNMSSLELGDSALYFCASSSPGLAGVDTQYFGPGTRLTVL.

This clone was picked up a small number of times. The chain combines TRBV5-6 with TRBJ1-1, with 7 positions matching TRBD1. The CDR3 totals 14 residues. CDR1 SGHDT and CDR2 YYEEEE come from the germline V gene. J lost 7 bases, V lost 3 bases, and 9 bases had no gene match. The CDR3 sequence: CASSWGTEISEAFF. The DNA for the CDR3 is TGTGCCAGCAGCTGGGGGACAGAGATCAGTGAAGCTTTCTTT.

The chain couples TRBV5-7 to TRBJ1-5, with D maybe TRBD1 (6 bases). TRBV5-7 is given ORF status, its function remaining uncertain. The CDR3 is 16 amino acids. The V gene lost 4 bases and the J gene lost 3 bases, with 17 bases spanning the gap. CDR3 protein: CASSNTQGWVNQPQHF. In DNA form, the CDR3 reads TGTGCCAGCAGCAACACTCAGGGGTGGGTCAATCAGCCCCAGCATTTT.

This clone was recorded once. This sequence joins TRBV18 and TRBJ1-1; D unclear. The V gene's germline CDR1 is KGHSH and CDR2 LQKENI. CDR3 size: 13 residues. Trimming removed 3 bases from V and 4 bases from J, with 9 bases in between. The CDR3 here is CASSPNEGTEAFF. The CDR3 DNA reads TGTGCCAGCTCACCTAACGAGGGCACTGAAGCTTTCTTT.